The 4 T cell receptor beta chains listed next were all sequenced from one sample in a study of blood T cells in healthy people across ages (dated by TCRdb to the mid-2010s). To prepare the library, 5' RACE was applied. The data were produced on an Illumina HiSeq 2500. A second PCR of roughly 7 to 11 cycles was run with a J-beta primer mix and a sample-barcoded 5' primer. TCRdb ran its own pipeline on the public reads, namely fastp trimming at Q25 and MiXCR clone calling, and kept in-frame beta chains. Here each entry gathers all rows of one CDR3 protein and keeps the most common genes and DNA. A total of roughly 800,000 distinct CDR3 sequences appear in this sample, approximately 25% of them only once. The ten biggest clones cover under 9.5% of the sample. The sample also formed part of further work on T cells of mothers and their children.

Sequenced sample: blood. The receptors originated from a boy aged 5-17 years in good health.

The rearrangement links TRBV9 to TRBJ1-5; 8 nucleotides agree with TRBD1. With 2 bases clipped from V and 5 bases from J, the junction kept 6 bases outside the gene matches. Germline assignment: CDR1 SGDLS and CDR2 YYNGEE. The CDR3 has 15 amino acids. Written as DNA, the CDR3 is TGTGCCAGCAGCGTTGGACAGGGCGTAGATCAGCCCCAGCATTTT. Residues: CASSVGQGVDQPQHF.

This chain links TRBV28 with TRBJ2-7; D gene unclear. The germline V gene encodes CDR1 MDHEN and CDR2 SYDVKM. V lost 5 bases and J 0 bases, leaving 11 bases between the germline ends. This CDR3 spans 14 amino acids. The CDR3 DNA reads as TGTGCCAGCAGTGAAGCAGGTCGCTCCTACGAGCAGTACTTC. Its protein product is CASSEAGRSYEQYF.

The gene calls are TRBV20-1 and TRBJ2-1, with D hard to call. The CDR3 has 11 amino acids. The V gene lost 0 bases and the J gene lost 15 bases, with 12 bases spanning the gap. Looked up from germline, CDR1 is DFQATT and CDR2 is SNEGSKA (reference sequence). In nucleotides, the CDR3 is TGCAGTGCTAGAGATGAGGCAGAAGGGTTCTTC. Protein product: CSARDEAEGFF.

The chain links TRBV19 to TRBJ2-5; no reliable D call. The DNA end is a closer match to TRBJ2-7, so the J assignment may be wrong. Germline V lookup: CDR1 LNHDA, CDR2 SQIVND (reference sequence). This CDR3 is built from 13 residues. This CDR3 reads CASSSANSYEQYF. DNA of the CDR3: TGTGCCAGTAGTAGTGCGAACTCCTACGAGCAGTACTTC.